This T cell receptor (beta chain) stems from a study of cytomegalovirus exposure and HLA in healthy donors. Study-wide points: Apart from CMV serostatus, no immune exposure information was available. Highest at DRB1 and lowest at HLA-C, TCR association rates differed among HLA loci in a later analysis.

The PCR was carried out with 60 Vbeta primers and 13 Jbeta primers. Data came from immunoSEQ multiplex PCR; TCRdb stores just in-frame clones and leaves some out. The data contain 120,000 or so clones, more than 60% of them seen just once; the ten biggest clones take up roughly 2.5%. With regard to this clone: As yet, its antigen is unknown.

The CDR3 is 14 amino acids. V dropped 5 bases and J dropped 3; count of bases not matched to a gene: 7. Germline CDR1 is SEHNR and CDR2 is FQNEAQ (reference sequence). The sequenced sample consisted of PBMCs. The sequence derives from a woman in her 40s in good health and CMV-seropositive. The chain joins TRBV7-9 to TRBJ2-7, with TRBD2 identical over 7 bases. CDR3 sequence (DNA): TGTGCCAGCAGCCCCGGGGGGACCATCTACGAGCAGTACTTC. Protein product: CASSPGGTIYEQYF.